This passage covers 15 T cell receptor beta chains from one sample sequenced in a study of T cells in Graves' hyperthyroidism and ophthalmopathy. Template material for amplifying TCR beta CDR3 regions consisted of RNA transcripts. An initial round of RT-PCR targeting the TCR CDR3 relied on the HTBI primer set. A single record per CDR3 protein comes from TCRdb applying MiXCR to the multiplex PCR reads. This table has around 600,000 distinct CDR3 sequences, over 40% appearing once. Sequencing used peripheral blood or thyroid tissue (not recorded which). The receptors originated from an adult man with Graves' disease, either hyperthyroidism or ophthalmopathy (not recorded which).

The gene calls are TRBV10-3 and TRBJ2-7; D remains unclear. There are 13 residues in the CDR3. V lost 6 bases, J lost 4 bases, and 13 bases lay in between. CDR1 ENHRY and CDR2 SYGVKD come from the germline V gene. The CDR3 reads CAISQDRSYEQYF. The CDR3 region has the DNA TGTGCCATCAGCCAAGACCGGTCGTACGAGCAGTACTTC.

Ten or more counts support this clonotype. The gene calls are TRBV11-2 and TRBJ1-5; D is unresolved. The CDR3 runs 13 residues. V lost 3 bases to trimming and J lost 6 bases, with 9 bases between them. CDR1 is SGHAT and CDR2 is FQNNGV in the germline V gene. The CDR3 sequence is CASSFWVGQPQHF. CDR3 DNA sequence: TGTGCCAGCAGCTTCTGGGTCGGTCAGCCCCAGCATTTT.

The gene calls are TRBV5-1 and TRBJ1-6; 7 nucleotides line up with TRBD1. CDR1 is SGHRS and CDR2 is YFSETQ in the germline V gene. The CDR3 runs 16 residues. V shed 1 base, J shed 7 bases, and the junction held 8 bases outside the gene matches. The CDR3 loop is CASSLTGAQGNSPLHF. CDR3 nucleotide sequence: TGCGCCAGCAGCTTGACAGGGGCCCAGGGGAATTCACCCCTCCACTTT.

A single count supports this clonotype. This may stem from a read error, because a much larger clone lies one nucleotide away. The rearrangement joins TRBV7-6 to TRBJ2-7; D is undetermined. The CDR3 runs 14 residues. Germline-derived CDR1 and CDR2 are SGHVS and FNYEAQ. Trimming took 1 base from V and 2 from J, leaving 9 bases between them. Here the CDR3 reads CASSLVVPAYEQYF. CDR3 DNA: TGTGCCAGCAGCTTAGTAGTACCAGCCTACGAGCAGTACTTC.

The genes are TRBV9 and TRBJ1-1; 7 bases align to TRBD1. Germline trimming cut 4 bases from V and 3 bases from J; bases unmatched to any gene: 6. CDR1 is SGDLS, CDR2 YYNGEE, per germline. CDR3 length: 14 residues. The CDR3 spells CASSPGGGYTEAFF. CDR3 sequence (DNA): TGTGCCAGCAGCCCAGGGGGGGGGTACACTGAAGCTTTCTTT.

The chain links TRBV7-2 to TRBJ1-1, with D uncertain. The CDR3 contains 15 residues. CDR1 is SGHTA, CDR2 FQGNSA, per germline. V was clipped by 5 bases and J by 1 base, with 14 bases between them. This chain's CDR3 is CASSQDGQPNTEAFF. CDR3 in DNA: TGTGCCAGCAGCCAAGATGGGCAGCCGAACACTGAAGCTTTCTTT.

V and J are TRBV24-1 and TRBJ1-2, with 8 bases identical to TRBD1. CDR1 and CDR2 from the germline V gene are KGHDR and SFDVKD. V was clipped by 3 bases and J by 6 bases; unmatched bases: 5. The CDR3 is made up of 14 amino acids. CDR3 bases: TGTGCCACCAGTGATGCCGGGACAGGCCATGGCTACACCTTC. Its protein is CATSDAGTGHGYTF.

V gene TRBV20-1 combines with J gene TRBJ1-6; a possible D gene is TRBD1 (5 bases). Trimming pared 6 bases from V and 8 bases from J, leaving 20 bases between. Germline CDR1 and CDR2: DFQATT and SNEGSKA (reference sequence). The CDR3 has 15 residues. CDR3 protein: CSAGEGTYRDSPLHF. The CDR3 DNA is TGCAGTGCAGGAGAGGGGACCTACCGAGATTCACCCCTCCACTTT.

The V and J genes are TRBV25-1 and TRBJ1-4; D unresolved. This CDR3 contains 13 residues. Trimming left V 1 base short and J 8 bases short, with 8 bases between. The V gene's germline CDR1 is MGHDK and CDR2 SYGVNS. CDR3 protein: CASSEFTEEKLFF. CDR3 DNA: TGTGCCAGCAGTGAATTCACAGAGGAAAAACTGTTTTTT. Together with reference TRBV25-1 and TRBJ1-4, the CDR3 gives the full variable domain: EADIYQTPRYLVIGTGKKITLECSQTMGHDKMYWYQQDPGMELHLIHYSYGVNSTEKGDLSSESTVSRIRTEHFPLTLESARPSHTSQYLCASSEFTEEKLFFGSGTQLSVL.

The chain joins TRBV6-5 to TRBJ2-7; a weak D match, TRBD1 (5 bases). The V end lost 6 bases, the J end lost 3 bases, and 15 bases lay between the germline ends. Per the germline V gene, CDR1 is MNHEY and CDR2 is SVGAGI. This CDR3 is 14 amino acids long. The CDR3 coding sequence is TGTGCCAGCAGCTGGGGCACGGGTGGCTACGAGCAGTACTTC. It translates to CASSWGTGGYEQYF.

This clonotype was detected only a few times. The chain is built from TRBV28 and TRBJ1-5; the D gene is possibly TRBD1 (5 bases). Germline assignment: CDR1 MDHEN and CDR2 SYDVKM. This CDR3 region has 14 residues. V lost 3 bases and J lost 2, with 8 bases in between. The CDR3 sequence: CASSFRDGNQPQHF. The CDR3 DNA reads TGTGCCAGCAGTTTTAGGGACGGCAATCAGCCCCAGCATTTT.

The V gene is TRBV29-1, the J gene TRBJ2-3; tentatively, D is TRBD2 (6 bases). CDR3 length equals 16 residues. Germline V gives CDR1 SQVTM, CDR2 ANQGSEA. Trimming removed 8 bases from V and 5 bases from J, with 26 bases in between. CDR3 DNA: TGCAGCTCATGGCGGAGGGGAAACTATGGGGTAGATACGCAGTATTTT. This sequence encodes CSSWRRGNYGVDTQYF.

This clonotype was found many times. The rearrangement joins TRBV10-3 to TRBJ2-2; 8 bases line up with TRBD2. Looked up from germline, CDR1 is ENHRY and CDR2 is SYGVKD. With V trimmed by 3 bases and J by 3 bases, 0 bases remained unmatched. The CDR3 runs to 14 residues. CDR3 sequence (DNA): TGTGCCATCAGTGATAGCGGGGACACCGGGGAGCTGTTTTTT. Its protein is CAISDSGDTGELFF.

There are many counts of this clonotype. V gene TRBV7-2 combines with J gene TRBJ2-7; the match to TRBD2 covers 16 bases. Germline values: CDR1 SGHTA, CDR2 FQGNSA. CDR3 length equals 16 residues. The trim removed 5 bases at V and 3 bases at J, leaving 4 bases unmatched. The CDR3, as DNA: TGTGCCAGCAGCGGGGGACTAGCGGGAGGGGGCTACGAGCAGTACTTC. This sequence encodes CASSGGLAGGGYEQYF.

The chain employs TRBV29-1 and TRBJ1-2; TRBD1 is a possible D gene (5 bases). Trimming removed 8 bases at V and 8 bases at J, with 18 bases between. The CDR3 runs 12 residues. Looked up from germline, CDR1 is SQVTM and CDR2 is ANQGSEA. CDR3 bases: TGCAGCAGGCCAGACAGCTGGAAGGGCTACACCTTC. Amino acid sequence: CSRPDSWKGYTF.